Shown below are 3 T cell receptor beta chains from a single sample sequenced in a study of T cells in Graves' hyperthyroidism and ophthalmopathy. From RNA transcripts, TCR beta CDR3 regions were amplified. HTBI primers were the set used in a first-round RT-PCR of the TCR CDR3. TCRdb independently ran MiXCR on the multiplex PCR reads; one entry per CDR3 protein. The sample comprises hundreds of thousands of distinct CDR3 sequences, about 15% of which are singletons, and roughly 5.5% rests with the top ten. The sequenced material came from blood. The receptors originated from a woman between 25 and 40 years old with Graves' hyperthyroidism that later progressed to Graves' ophthalmopathy.

Of note for this clonotype: The junction departs from germline at one end; a sequencing error may be responsible. V usage is TRBV28 and J usage is TRBJ1-2; D call uncertain. This CDR3 has 12 residues. From germline, CDR1 is MDHEN and CDR2 SYDVKM. Written as DNA, the CDR3 is TGTCCCAGCAGTCCCCACTCGAGGGCCTACACCTTC. Translating gives CPSSPHSRAYTF.

This sequence joins TRBV6-4 and TRBJ2-1; 11 nucleotides line up with TRBD2. V shed 1 base, J shed 7 bases, and the junction held 3 bases outside the gene matches. The CDR3 runs to 15 residues. Germline values: CDR1 MRHNA, CDR2 SNTAGT. CDR3 nucleotides: TGTGCCAGCAGTGACTTCACTAGCGGGAGTAATGAGCAGTTCTTC. This codes for CASSDFTSGSNEQFF.

In its sample, this clonotype was seen many times. V and J are TRBV5-1 and TRBJ2-1; D not certain. In germline, CDR1 is SGHRS, CDR2 YFSETQ. V was shortened by 4 bases and J by 9 bases, with 20 bases between the two germline ends. The CDR3 covers 15 residues. The CDR3 sequence: CASSPDGPGRSEQFF. Written as DNA, the CDR3 is TGCGCCAGCAGCCCAGATGGACCTGGAAGAAGTGAGCAGTTCTTC.